A selection of T cell receptor beta chains follows, all from one sample in a study of neurological immune-mediated disorders. From the 5' RACE reads, TCRdb called clonotypes with MiXCR, one entry per CDR3 protein. Among 65,000 to 70,000 distinct CDR3 sequences listed, about 4.2% were seen once. Sequenced sample: PBMCs. Receptor source: a young man with multiple sclerosis. The CDR3 runs from the conserved cysteine through the conserved F or W. D genes are given only for firm matches. The size field is filled for only some rows; it gives once, few, many or a size class.

TRBJ2-7 | many | NA | 14 | TRBV5-1 | CASSWGGPDYEQYF | TGCGCCAGCAGCTGGGGGGGGCCCGACTACGAGCAGTACTTC
TRBJ2-7 | many | NA | 15 | TRBV5-1 | CASSLGTAGSYEQYF | TGCGCCAGCAGCTTGGGTACAGCCGGCTCCTACGAGCAGTACTTC
TRBJ2-1 | many | TRBD2 | 20 | TRBV4-2 | CASSQDHPRLAGDNYNEQFF | TGTGCCAGCAGCCAAGATCATCCCCGACTAGCCGGGGATAATTACAATGAGCAGTTCTTC
TRBJ2-1 | many | NA | 17 | TRBV5-1 | CASSLAGTGGAYNEQFF | TGCGCCAGCAGCTTGGCCGGAACAGGAGGGGCTTACAATGAGCAGTTCTTC
TRBJ2-1 | once | NA | 16 | TRBV11-2 | CASSLGGIPTYNEQFF | TGTGCCAGCAGCTTAGGGGGGATTCCTACCTACAATGAGCAGTTCTTC
TRBJ2-1 | many | NA | 14 | TRBV5-6 | CASATSSSYNEQFF | TGTGCCAGCGCCACCAGCAGCTCCTACAATGAGCAGTTCTTC
TRBJ2-1 | many | NA | 16 | TRBV10-3 | CAIRASQGLVRNEQFF | TGTGCCATCAGAGCCAGCCAGGGATTAGTCAGGAATGAGCAGTTCTTC
TRBJ1-2 | many | NA | 16 | TRBV4-1 | CASSPSPARTDYGYTF | TGCGCCAGCAGCCCCTCCCCCGCCCGGACAGACTATGGCTACACCTTC
TRBJ1-1 | many | NA | 14 | TRBV6-1 | CASSAGRMNTEAFF | TGTGCCAGCAGCGCGGGACGGATGAACACTGAAGCTTTCTTT
TRBJ1-1 | many | NA | 14 | TRBV5-1 | CASSNQGGNTEAFF | TGCGCCAGCAGCAACCAAGGAGGAAACACTGAAGCTTTCTTT
TRBJ2-1 | many | TRBD2 | 14 | TRBV9 | CASSVELADNEQFF | TGTGCCAGCAGCGTAGAACTAGCGGACAATGAGCAGTTCTTC
TRBJ2-7 | many | TRBD2 | 14 | TRBV15 | CATSGGGSIYEQYF | TGTGCCACCAGCGGCGGGGGGTCCATCTACGAGCAGTACTTC
TRBJ1-4 | many | NA | 16 | TRBV29-1 | CSVEEGLGRGNEKLFF | TGCAGCGTTGAAGAGGGCTTGGGCCGGGGGAATGAAAAACTGTTTTTT
TRBJ2-7 | few | TRBD1 | 16 | TRBV25-1 | CASSAIFGTGFSEQYF | TGTGCCAGCAGTGCAATCTTCGGGACAGGGTTTTCAGAGCAGTACTTC
TRBJ1-3 | many | NA | 16 | TRBV4-1 | CASSHPPTDSGNTIYF | TGCGCCAGCAGCCATCCGCCGACAGACTCTGGAAACACCATATATTTT
TRBJ2-5 | few | NA | 14 | TRBV20-1 | CSASRGGGTKTQYF | TGCAGTGCTAGTCGTGGGGGGGGCACGAAGACCCAGTACTTC
TRBJ1-2 | many | NA | 11 | TRBV29-1 | CSILDNYGYTF | TGCAGCATCCTAGATAACTATGGCTACACCTTC
TRBJ1-2 | many | NA | 12 | TRBV20-1 | CSASNVRYGYTF | TGCAGTGCTAGTAACGTCCGCTATGGCTACACCTTC
TRBJ2-1 | many | NA | 14 | TRBV24-1 | CATSDLNSPNEQFF | TGTGCCACCAGTGATTTAAACTCACCCAATGAGCAGTTCTTC
TRBJ1-1 | few | TRBD1 | 15 | TRBV9 | CASSEGGTANTEAFF | TGTGCCAGCTCCGAAGGGGGGACAGCGAACACTGAAGCTTTCTTT
TRBJ2-3 | many | NA | 12 | TRBV12-3/TRBV12-4 | CASSANGFGQYF | TGTGCCAGCAGTGCGAACGGTTTTGGGCAGTATTTT
TRBJ2-1 | many | NA | 17 | TRBV7-2 | CASSLVQVWEGGNEQFF | TGTGCCAGCAGCTTAGTCCAGGTCTGGGAAGGGGGCAATGAGCAGTTCTTC
TRBJ1-3 | many | NA | 10 | TRBV20-1 | CSARDNTIYF | TGCAGTGCTAGAGATAACACCATATATTTT
TRBJ2-1 | many | NA | 11 | TRBV24-1 | CATSAYNEQFF | TGTGCCACCAGTGCATACAATGAGCAGTTCTTC
TRBJ2-7 | NA | NA | 14 | TRBV6-2/TRBV6-3 | CASSSGSSSYEQYF | TGTGCCAGCAGTAGCGGATCGAGCTCCTACGAGCAGTACTTC
TRBJ1-1 | many | TRBD1 | 15 | TRBV5-1 | CASSFRTGGWTEAFF | TGCGCCAGCAGCTTTAGGACAGGGGGTTGGACTGAAGCTTTCTTT
TRBJ1-1 | many | NA | 13 | TRBV20-1 | CSASDPMNTEAFF | TGCAGTGCTAGCGACCCCATGAACACTGAAGCTTTCTTT
TRBJ2-2 | many | NA | 12 | TRBV29-1 | CSVDYGTGELFF | TGCAGCGTCGACTATGGGACCGGGGAGCTGTTTTTT
TRBJ2-7 | many | NA | 13 | TRBV11-2 | CASSLGVRGEQYF | TGTGCCAGCAGCTTAGGGGTCCGGGGCGAGCAGTACTTC
TRBJ2-5 | many | NA | 15 | TRBV2 | CASSEALYRSETQYF | TGTGCCAGCAGTGAAGCGCTATACAGAAGCGAGACCCAGTACTTC